A single sample gave rise to the 4 T cell receptor beta chains below, sequenced in a study of shared T cell receptors in the human thymus. The repertoire was sequenced with immunoSEQ multiplex PCR; TCRdb's copy has only in-frame clones and lacks some. This table has hundreds of thousands of clones, about 89% appearing once. In addition, the sample was reused for a study of human thymus T cells.

The sample taken for sequencing was thymocytes. The receptors derive from a boy younger than two with a congenital heart defect.

This chain joins TRBV28 and TRBJ2-1; possibly TRBD1 for D (6 bases). The germline V gene has CDR1 MDHEN and CDR2 SYDVKM. The length of the CDR3 is 15 residues. V dropped 2 bases and J dropped 4 bases, with 12 bases sitting between them. DNA for the CDR3: TGTGCCAGCAGTTTAGCTCTGGGGGCTTACAATGAGCAGTTCTTC. Translation: CASSLALGAYNEQFF.

This clone occurred once. The V gene is TRBV7-2, the J gene TRBJ2-5, with D possibly being TRBD2 (6 bases). This CDR3 has 15 residues. Trimming took off 3 bases at V and 4 bases at J, with 15 bases between the two ends. CDR1 is SGHTA and CDR2 is FQGNSA in the germline V gene. The CDR3 bases are TGTGCCAGCAGCTTCGTGTCGACTAGTGGAGAGACCCAGTACTTC. Its translation: CASSFVSTSGETQYF. The full variable domain, completed using reference TRBV7-2 and TRBJ2-5, is GAGVSQSPSNKVTEKGKDVELRCDPISGHTALYWYRQSLGQGLEFLIYFQGNSAPDKSGLPSDRFSAERTGGSVSTLTIQRTQQEDSAVYLCASSFVSTSGETQYFGPGTRLLVL.

Here the CDR3 DNA reads TGCGCCAGCAGCACACGACAGGGGGCTGAAAAACTGTTTTTT. Its protein is CASSTRQGAEKLFF. This sequence joins TRBV4-1 and TRBJ1-4, with 10 bases lining up with TRBD1. The length of the CDR3 is 14 residues. The V segment lost 5 bases and the J segment 7 bases; nucleotides outside the gene matches: 4. Germline CDR1 is MGHRA and CDR2 is YSYEKL.

This CDR3 reads CASSSGTGGVEKLFF. The CDR3 nucleotides read TGTGCCAGCAGTTCCGGGACAGGGGGCGTTGAAAAACTGTTTTTT. The rearrangement uses TRBV28 and TRBJ1-4; 12 bases are shared with TRBD1. The CDR3 runs to 15 residues. V lost 4 bases, J lost 7 bases, and 4 bases stayed unmatched. Germline V gene sequence: CDR1 MDHEN, CDR2 SYDVKM.